The T cell receptor (beta chain) under discussion was sequenced for a study of Ad26.COV2.S vaccination and SARS-CoV-2 variants. The treatment is: about 20 received Ad26.COV2.S at low or high dose, single or two shots; roughly five received placebo; per-sample allocation not given. Sampling occurred on day 63 after the first vaccine or placebo injection. Using immunoSEQ multiplex PCR, the repertoire was profiled, and TCRdb retains in-frame clones only, with some absent. Among 250,000 or so clones listed, around nine tenths were seen once. The sample holds a few counts of this clone. V shed 2 bases, J shed 4 bases, and the junction held 0 bases outside the gene matches. This CDR3 comprises 14 residues. Per germline, CDR1 SEHNR and CDR2 FQNEAQ (reference sequence).

This specimen was peripheral blood, taken in a trial of Ad26.COV2.S vaccine versus placebo. This TCR came from a person aged 18 to 65 who received the Ad26.COV2.S COVID-19 vaccine or a placebo. V is TRBV7-9 and J is TRBJ2-2; 8 bases match TRBD2. CDR3 loop: CASSLLAGTGELFF. CDR3 coding DNA: TGTGCCAGCAGCTTACTAGCGGGCACCGGGGAGCTGTTTTTT.